This is a list of T cell receptor beta chains from one sample in a study of shared clonotypes between healthy human individuals. The table came from immunoSEQ multiplex PCR; TCRdb's copy has only in-frame clones and leaves some out. The table shows approximately 1.5 million clones, with 98% occurring only once. The sequencing sample was made of naive CD4+ T cells sorted from blood. Receptor source: a young man in good health. The CDR3 runs from the conserved cysteine through the conserved F or W. The D gene is left open where the match is weak. Only some rows state a clone size, as once, few, many or a class for expanded clones.

V gene: TRBV5-1
J gene: TRBJ2-7
clone size: -
D gene: TRBD2
CDR3 protein: CASSSGLEAYEQYF
CDR3 DNA: TGCGCCAGCAGTTCGGGACTAGAGGCCTACGAGCAGTACTTC

V gene: TRBV5-1
J gene: TRBJ2-5
clone size: -
D gene: -
CDR3 protein: CASSAGVGETQYF
CDR3 DNA: TGCGCCAGCAGCGCAGGGGTTGGAGAGACCCAGTACTTC

V gene: TRBV7-2
J gene: TRBJ1-6
clone size: -
D gene: TRBD1
CDR3 protein: CASSYGQGRPLHF
CDR3 DNA: TGTGCCAGCAGCTACGGACAGGGTAGGCCCCTCCACTTT

V gene: TRBV28
J gene: TRBJ2-7
clone size: -
D gene: TRBD1
CDR3 protein: CASSKTGSSYEQYF
CDR3 DNA: TGTGCCAGCAGCAAGACAGGGAGTTCCTACGAGCAGTACTTC

V gene: TRBV27
J gene: TRBJ2-7
clone size: -
D gene: TRBD1
CDR3 protein: CASSADSGQGYEQYF
CDR3 DNA: TGTGCCAGCAGTGCCGATTCGGGACAGGGCTACGAGCAGTACTTC

V gene: TRBV5-4
J gene: TRBJ1-1
clone size: -
D gene: TRBD1
CDR3 protein: CASSNRGLRAFF
CDR3 DNA: TGTGCCAGCAGCAACAGGGGTCTCCGAGCTTTCTTT

V gene: TRBV4-3
J gene: TRBJ1-1
clone size: once
D gene: -
CDR3 protein: CASSQVRGGGAFF
CDR3 DNA: TGCGCCAGCAGCCAAGTACGAGGGGGGGGAGCTTTCTTT

V gene: TRBV5-1
J gene: TRBJ1-1
clone size: -
D gene: TRBD1
CDR3 protein: CASRRGQDTEAFF
CDR3 DNA: TGCGCCAGCAGGCGAGGACAGGACACTGAAGCTTTCTTT

V gene: TRBV2
J gene: TRBJ2-1
clone size: -
D gene: -
CDR3 protein: CASQGGPSYNEQFF
CDR3 DNA: TGTGCCAGCCAAGGCGGCCCCTCCTACAATGAGCAGTTCTTC

V gene: TRBV14
J gene: TRBJ1-1
clone size: -
D gene: -
CDR3 protein: CASSQDRITEAFF
CDR3 DNA: TGTGCCAGCAGCCAAGATCGGATCACTGAAGCTTTCTTT

V gene: TRBV5-1
J gene: TRBJ2-1
clone size: -
D gene: -
CDR3 protein: CASSKLGTLPNEQFF
CDR3 DNA: TGCGCCAGCAGCAAGTTGGGGACTTTGCCCAATGAGCAGTTCTTC

V gene: TRBV11-3
J gene: TRBJ1-2
clone size: -
D gene: -
CDR3 protein: CASSLEAGESGSYGYTF
CDR3 DNA: TGTGCCAGCAGCTTAGAGGCGGGGGAAAGTGGGAGCTATGGCTACACCTTC

V gene: TRBV27
J gene: TRBJ2-5
clone size: -
D gene: TRBD2
CDR3 protein: CASRRTSGSEETQYF
CDR3 DNA: TGTGCCAGCAGGCGGACTAGCGGGAGTGAAGAGACCCAGTACTTC

V gene: TRBV2
J gene: TRBJ2-2
clone size: -
D gene: -
CDR3 protein: CASRVSTGELFF
CDR3 DNA: TGTGCCTCCCGGGTCTCAACCGGGGAGCTGTTTTTT

V gene: TRBV6-1
J gene: TRBJ2-5
clone size: -
D gene: -
CDR3 protein: CASSRHLPGETQYF
CDR3 DNA: TGTGCCAGCAGTAGACATCTACCCGGAGAGACCCAGTACTTC

V gene: TRBV7-9
J gene: TRBJ1-1
clone size: -
D gene: -
CDR3 protein: CASSLSSGFRGTEAFF
CDR3 DNA: TGTGCCAGCAGCTTAAGTTCCGGATTCCGAGGCACTGAAGCTTTCTTT

V gene: TRBV7-9
J gene: TRBJ1-3
clone size: -
D gene: -
CDR3 protein: CASSQDSHPAGNTIYF
CDR3 DNA: TGTGCCAGCAGCCAAGACAGTCATCCCGCTGGAAACACCATATATTTT

V gene: TRBV5-1
J gene: TRBJ2-2
clone size: -
D gene: -
CDR3 protein: CASSFGGVMTGELFF
CDR3 DNA: TGCGCCAGCAGCTTCGGGGGAGTGATGACCGGGGAGCTGTTTTTT

V gene: TRBV4-3
J gene: TRBJ1-1
clone size: once
D gene: -
CDR3 protein: CASSQEGIGRSMNTEAFF
CDR3 DNA: TGCGCCAGCAGCCAAGAAGGGATTGGGAGGAGTATGAACACTGAAGCTTTCTTT

V gene: TRBV11-3
J gene: TRBJ2-1
clone size: -
D gene: -
CDR3 protein: CASSSRRLGEQFF
CDR3 DNA: TGTGCCAGCAGCTCTCGGCGCCTCGGTGAGCAGTTCTTC

V gene: TRBV7-3
J gene: TRBJ2-1
clone size: -
D gene: -
CDR3 protein: CASSLEPGGQNEQFF
CDR3 DNA: TGTGCCAGCAGCTTAGAGCCGGGAGGACAGAATGAGCAGTTCTTC

V gene: TRBV30
J gene: TRBJ2-1
clone size: -
D gene: TRBD2
CDR3 protein: CAWSVRGTSGSGNEQFF
CDR3 DNA: TGTGCCTGGAGTGTAAGAGGGACTAGCGGGAGCGGCAATGAGCAGTTCTTC

V gene: TRBV10-3
J gene: TRBJ1-1
clone size: -
D gene: TRBD1
CDR3 protein: CATKTGDTEAFF
CDR3 DNA: TGTGCCACAAAAACAGGGGACACTGAAGCTTTCTTT

V gene: TRBV4-3
J gene: TRBJ1-1
clone size: -
D gene: -
CDR3 protein: CASSQELGNTEAFF
CDR3 DNA: TGCGCCAGCAGCCAAGAGTTAGGAAACACTGAAGCTTTCTTT

V gene: TRBV5-1
J gene: TRBJ2-2
clone size: once
D gene: -
CDR3 protein: CASSPGVPTGELFF
CDR3 DNA: TGCGCCAGCAGCCCGGGAGTTCCCACCGGGGAGCTGTTTTTT

V gene: TRBV9
J gene: TRBJ2-2
clone size: -
D gene: TRBD1
CDR3 protein: CASSPSTGDTGELFF
CDR3 DNA: TGTGCCAGCAGCCCATCGACAGGGGACACCGGGGAGCTGTTTTTT

V gene: TRBV18
J gene: TRBJ1-2
clone size: -
D gene: -
CDR3 protein: CASLEAGHLGRSTSNYGYTF
CDR3 DNA: TGTGCCAGCTTGGAGGCAGGGCATTTGGGGCGTAGTACCTCCAACTATGGCTACACCTTC

V gene: TRBV7-7
J gene: TRBJ2-3
clone size: -
D gene: TRBD2
CDR3 protein: CASSMSGAEDTQYF
CDR3 DNA: TGTGCTAGCAGCATGAGCGGGGCCGAAGATACGCAGTATTTT

V gene: TRBV29-1
J gene: TRBJ2-1
clone size: -
D gene: -
CDR3 protein: CSVYGTEYNEQFF
CDR3 DNA: TGCAGCGTGTACGGGACTGAATACAATGAGCAGTTCTTC

V gene: TRBV18
J gene: TRBJ2-7
clone size: -
D gene: -
CDR3 protein: CASSQGLSYEQYF
CDR3 DNA: TGTGCCAGCTCCCAGGGACTGTCCTACGAGCAGTACTTC

V gene: TRBV19
J gene: TRBJ1-2
clone size: once
D gene: -
CDR3 protein: CASTVSPFYGYTF
CDR3 DNA: TGTGCCAGTACGGTCAGCCCTTTCTATGGCTACACCTTC

V gene: TRBV5-4
J gene: TRBJ2-1
clone size: -
D gene: TRBD2
CDR3 protein: CASSWGLADLNEQFF
CDR3 DNA: TGTGCCAGCAGCTGGGGACTAGCGGACCTCAATGAGCAGTTCTTC

V gene: TRBV5-1
J gene: TRBJ2-7
clone size: -
D gene: -
CDR3 protein: CASSSPGRYEQYF
CDR3 DNA: TGCGCCAGCAGCTCGCCCGGACGGTACGAGCAGTACTTC

V gene: TRBV5-4
J gene: TRBJ2-1
clone size: -
D gene: TRBD2
CDR3 protein: CASSLTLAGGPGNEQFF
CDR3 DNA: TGTGCCAGCAGCTTGACACTAGCGGGAGGGCCGGGGAATGAGCAGTTCTTC

V gene: TRBV14
J gene: TRBJ1-2
clone size: -
D gene: TRBD1
CDR3 protein: CASSQGQGPIPGYGYTF
CDR3 DNA: TGTGCCAGCAGCCAAGGACAGGGCCCAATCCCTGGCTATGGCTACACCTTC

V gene: TRBV19
J gene: TRBJ2-5
clone size: -
D gene: -
CDR3 protein: CASTGAGGQETQYF
CDR3 DNA: TGTGCCAGTACGGGGGCCGGTGGGCAAGAGACCCAGTACTTC

V gene: TRBV5-8
J gene: TRBJ1-5
clone size: -
D gene: TRBD1
CDR3 protein: CASSLRTGIQPQHF
CDR3 DNA: TGTGCCAGCAGCTTACGGACAGGGATTCAGCCCCAGCATTTT

V gene: TRBV28
J gene: TRBJ2-1
clone size: -
D gene: -
CDR3 protein: CASSSPGRLGDEQFF
CDR3 DNA: TGTGCCAGCAGTTCCCCGGGACGCCTTGGGGATGAGCAGTTCTTC